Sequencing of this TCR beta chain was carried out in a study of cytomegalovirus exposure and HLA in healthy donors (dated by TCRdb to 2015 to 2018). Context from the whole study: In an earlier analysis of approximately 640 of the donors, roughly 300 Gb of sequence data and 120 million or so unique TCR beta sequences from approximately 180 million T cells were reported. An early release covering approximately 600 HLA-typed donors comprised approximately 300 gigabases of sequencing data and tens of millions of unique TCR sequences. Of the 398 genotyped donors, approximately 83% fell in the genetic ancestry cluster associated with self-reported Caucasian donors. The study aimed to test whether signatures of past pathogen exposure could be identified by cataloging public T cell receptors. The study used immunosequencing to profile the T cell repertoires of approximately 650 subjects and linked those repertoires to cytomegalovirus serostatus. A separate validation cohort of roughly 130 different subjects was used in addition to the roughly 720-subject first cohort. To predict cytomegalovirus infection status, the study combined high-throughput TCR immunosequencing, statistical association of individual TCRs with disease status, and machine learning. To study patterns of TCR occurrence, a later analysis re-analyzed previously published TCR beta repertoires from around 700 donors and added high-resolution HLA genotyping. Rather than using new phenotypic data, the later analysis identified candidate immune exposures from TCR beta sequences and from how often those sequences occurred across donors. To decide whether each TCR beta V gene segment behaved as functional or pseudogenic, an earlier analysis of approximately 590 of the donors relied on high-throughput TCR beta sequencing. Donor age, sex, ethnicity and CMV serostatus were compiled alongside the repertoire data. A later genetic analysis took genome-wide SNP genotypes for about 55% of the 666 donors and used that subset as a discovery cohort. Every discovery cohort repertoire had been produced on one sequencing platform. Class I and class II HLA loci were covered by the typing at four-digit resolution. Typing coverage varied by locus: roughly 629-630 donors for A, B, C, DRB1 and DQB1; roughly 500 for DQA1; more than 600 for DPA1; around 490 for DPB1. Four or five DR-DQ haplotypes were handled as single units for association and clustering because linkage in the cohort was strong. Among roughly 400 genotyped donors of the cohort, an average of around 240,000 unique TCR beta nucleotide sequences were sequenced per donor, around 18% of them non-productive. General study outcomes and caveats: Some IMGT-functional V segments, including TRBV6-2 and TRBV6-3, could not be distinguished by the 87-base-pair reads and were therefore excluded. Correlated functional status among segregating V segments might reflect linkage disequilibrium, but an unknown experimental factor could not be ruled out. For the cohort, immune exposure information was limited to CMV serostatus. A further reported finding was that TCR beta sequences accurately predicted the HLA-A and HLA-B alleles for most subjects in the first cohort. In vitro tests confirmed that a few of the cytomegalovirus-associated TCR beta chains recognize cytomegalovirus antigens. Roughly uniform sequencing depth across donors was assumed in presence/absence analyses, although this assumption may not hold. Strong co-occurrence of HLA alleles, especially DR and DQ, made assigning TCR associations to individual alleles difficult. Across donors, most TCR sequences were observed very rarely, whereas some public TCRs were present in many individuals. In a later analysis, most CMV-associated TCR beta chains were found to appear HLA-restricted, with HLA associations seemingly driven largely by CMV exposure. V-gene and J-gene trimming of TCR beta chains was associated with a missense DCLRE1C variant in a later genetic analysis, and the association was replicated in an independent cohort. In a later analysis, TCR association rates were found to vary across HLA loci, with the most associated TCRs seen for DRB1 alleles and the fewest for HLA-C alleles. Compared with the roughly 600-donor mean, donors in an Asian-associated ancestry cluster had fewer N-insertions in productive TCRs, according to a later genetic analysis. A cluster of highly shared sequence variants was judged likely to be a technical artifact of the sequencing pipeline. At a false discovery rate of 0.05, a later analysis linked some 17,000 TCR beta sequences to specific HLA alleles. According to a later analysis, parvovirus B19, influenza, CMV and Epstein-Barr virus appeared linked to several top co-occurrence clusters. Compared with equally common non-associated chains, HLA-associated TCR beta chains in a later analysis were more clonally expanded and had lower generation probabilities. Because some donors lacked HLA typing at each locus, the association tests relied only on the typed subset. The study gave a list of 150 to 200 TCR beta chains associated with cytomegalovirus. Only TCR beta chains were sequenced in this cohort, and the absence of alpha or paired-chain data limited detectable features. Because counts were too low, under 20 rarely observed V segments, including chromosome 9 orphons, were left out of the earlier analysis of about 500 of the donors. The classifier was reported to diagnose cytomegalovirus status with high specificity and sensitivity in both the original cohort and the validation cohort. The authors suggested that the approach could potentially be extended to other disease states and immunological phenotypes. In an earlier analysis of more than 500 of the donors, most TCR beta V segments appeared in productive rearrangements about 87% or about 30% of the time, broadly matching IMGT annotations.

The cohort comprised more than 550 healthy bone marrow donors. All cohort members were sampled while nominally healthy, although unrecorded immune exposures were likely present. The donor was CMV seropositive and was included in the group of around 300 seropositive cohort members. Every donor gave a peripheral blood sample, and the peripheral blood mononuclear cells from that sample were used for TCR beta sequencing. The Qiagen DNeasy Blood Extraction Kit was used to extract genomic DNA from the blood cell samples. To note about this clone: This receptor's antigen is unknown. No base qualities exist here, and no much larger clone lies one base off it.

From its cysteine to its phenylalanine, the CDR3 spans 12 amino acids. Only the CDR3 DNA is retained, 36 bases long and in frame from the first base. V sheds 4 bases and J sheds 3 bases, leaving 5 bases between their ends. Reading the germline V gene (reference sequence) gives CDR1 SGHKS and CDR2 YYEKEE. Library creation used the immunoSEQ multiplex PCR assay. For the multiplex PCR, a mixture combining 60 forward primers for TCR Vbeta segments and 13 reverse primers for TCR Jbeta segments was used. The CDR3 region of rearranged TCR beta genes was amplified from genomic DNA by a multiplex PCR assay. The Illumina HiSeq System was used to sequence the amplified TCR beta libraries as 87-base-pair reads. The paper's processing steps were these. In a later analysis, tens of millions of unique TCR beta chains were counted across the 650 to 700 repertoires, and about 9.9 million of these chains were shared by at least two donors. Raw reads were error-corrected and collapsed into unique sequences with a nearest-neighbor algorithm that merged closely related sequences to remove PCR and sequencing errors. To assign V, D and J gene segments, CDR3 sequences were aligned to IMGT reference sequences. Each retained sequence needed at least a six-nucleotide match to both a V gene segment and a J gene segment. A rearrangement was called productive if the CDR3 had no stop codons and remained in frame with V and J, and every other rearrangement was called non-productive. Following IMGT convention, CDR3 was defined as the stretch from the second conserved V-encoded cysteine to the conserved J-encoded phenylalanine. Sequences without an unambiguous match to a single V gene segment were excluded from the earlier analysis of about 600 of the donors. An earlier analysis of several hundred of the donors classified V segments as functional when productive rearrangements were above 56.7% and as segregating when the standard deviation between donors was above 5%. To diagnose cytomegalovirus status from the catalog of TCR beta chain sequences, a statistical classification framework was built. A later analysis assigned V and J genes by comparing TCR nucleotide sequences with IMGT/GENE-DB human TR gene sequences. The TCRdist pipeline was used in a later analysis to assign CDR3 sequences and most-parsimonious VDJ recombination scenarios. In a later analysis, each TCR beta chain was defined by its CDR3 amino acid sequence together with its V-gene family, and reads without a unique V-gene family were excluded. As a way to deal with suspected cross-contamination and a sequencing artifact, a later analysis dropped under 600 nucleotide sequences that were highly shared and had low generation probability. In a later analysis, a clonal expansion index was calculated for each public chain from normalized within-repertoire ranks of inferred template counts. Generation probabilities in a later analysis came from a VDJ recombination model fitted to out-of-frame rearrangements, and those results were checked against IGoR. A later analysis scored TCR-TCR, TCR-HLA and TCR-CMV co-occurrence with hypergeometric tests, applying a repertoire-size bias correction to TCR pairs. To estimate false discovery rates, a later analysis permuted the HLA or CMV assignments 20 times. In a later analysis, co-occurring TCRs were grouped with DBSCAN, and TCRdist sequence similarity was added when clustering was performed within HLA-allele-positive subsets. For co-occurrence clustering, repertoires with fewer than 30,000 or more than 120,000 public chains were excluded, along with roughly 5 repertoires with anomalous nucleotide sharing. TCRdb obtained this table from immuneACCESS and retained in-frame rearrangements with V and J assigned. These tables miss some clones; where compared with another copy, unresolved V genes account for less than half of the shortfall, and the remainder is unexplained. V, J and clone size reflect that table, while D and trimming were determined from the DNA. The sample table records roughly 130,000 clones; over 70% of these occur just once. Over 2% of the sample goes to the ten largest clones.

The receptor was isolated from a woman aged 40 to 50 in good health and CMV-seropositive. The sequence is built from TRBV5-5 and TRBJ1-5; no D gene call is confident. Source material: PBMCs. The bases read TGTGCCAGCAGCCTCCTCAATCAGCCCCAGCATTTT. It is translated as CASSLLNQPQHF.